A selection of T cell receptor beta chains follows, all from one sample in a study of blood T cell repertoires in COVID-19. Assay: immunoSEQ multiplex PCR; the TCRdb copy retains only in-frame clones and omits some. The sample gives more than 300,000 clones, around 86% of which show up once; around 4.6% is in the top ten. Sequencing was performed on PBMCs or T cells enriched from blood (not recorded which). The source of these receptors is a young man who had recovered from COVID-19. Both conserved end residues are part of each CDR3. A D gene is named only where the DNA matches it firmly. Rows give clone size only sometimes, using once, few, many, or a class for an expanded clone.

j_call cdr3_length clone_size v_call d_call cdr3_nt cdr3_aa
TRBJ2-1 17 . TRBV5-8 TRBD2 TGTGCCAGCAGCCGTAGGGGGAGCGGGGGGTTCTACAATGAGCAGTTCTTC CASSRRGSGGFYNEQFF
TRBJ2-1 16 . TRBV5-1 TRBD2 TGCGCCAGCAGCTTCGGTACTAGCGGGAGCTTCACTGAGCAGTTCTTC CASSFGTSGSFTEQFF
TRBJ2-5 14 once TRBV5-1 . TGCGCCAGCAGCCCCCTGGGCCACAAAGAGACCCAGTACTTC CASSPLGHKETQYF
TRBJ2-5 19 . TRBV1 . TGCACCAGCAGCCAAGATGAGGCTCTTGCGGAGGACCCCCAAGAGACCCAGTACTTC CTSSQDEALAEDPQETQYF
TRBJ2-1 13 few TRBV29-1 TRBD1 TGCAGCGTTGAAGATCTCTCTGCAGGGGGCCGTATCTTC CSVEDLSAGGRIF
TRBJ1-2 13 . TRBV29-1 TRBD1 TGCAGCAGTGGCTGGGACAGCGGCTATGGCTACACCTTC CSSGWDSGYGYTF
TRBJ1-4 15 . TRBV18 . TGTGCCAGCTCACCGTTCGCCCAGTTAAATGAAAAACTGTTTTTT CASSPFAQLNEKLFF
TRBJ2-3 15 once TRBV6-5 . TGTGCCAGCATGAGGTCACCGGGAGGCACAGATACGCAGTATTTT CASMRSPGGTDTQYF
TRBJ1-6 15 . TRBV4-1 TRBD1 TGCGCCAGCAGCGTACCCGACAGGGGAGAGTCACCCCTCCACTTT CASSVPDRGESPLHF
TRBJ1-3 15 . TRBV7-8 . TGTGCCAGCAGCGGTGACAGGAACTCTGGAAACACCATATATTTT CASSGDRNSGNTIYF
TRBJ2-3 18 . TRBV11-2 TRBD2 TGTGCCAGCAGCCGCTTCCCGACGGGACTAGCGGAGACAGATACGCAGTATTTT CASSRFPTGLAETDTQYF
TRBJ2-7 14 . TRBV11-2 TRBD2 TGTGCCAGCAGCCAACCGGCGGGAGTGGGGGAGCAGTACTTC CASSQPAGVGEQYF
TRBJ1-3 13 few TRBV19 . TGTGCCAGTAGTATAGGACAGAGAAACACCATATATTTT CASSIGQRNTIYF
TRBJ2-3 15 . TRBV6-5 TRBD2 TGTGCCAGCAGCCGGACTAGCCCCCCCGCAGGGACGCAGTATTTT CASSRTSPPAGTQYF
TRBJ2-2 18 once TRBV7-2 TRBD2 TGTGCCAGCAGCTTGGGACTAGCGGAGCTAAGAGCTTGGGGGGAGCTGTTTTTT CASSLGLAELRAWGELFF
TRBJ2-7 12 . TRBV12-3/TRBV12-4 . TGTGCCAGCAGCTCCTCGGGCTACGAGCAGTACTTC CASSSSGYEQYF
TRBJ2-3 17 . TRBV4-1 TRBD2 TGCGCCAGCAGCCGGACCCCAGCGGGAGGGCCGGCAGATACGCAGTATTTT CASSRTPAGGPADTQYF
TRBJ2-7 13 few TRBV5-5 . TGTGCCAGCAGTACAGCGGGCTCCTACGAGCAGTACTTC CASSTAGSYEQYF
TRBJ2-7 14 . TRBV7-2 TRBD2 TGTGCCAGCAGCTCTACTAGCGGGCCCCACGAGCAGTACTTC CASSSTSGPHEQYF
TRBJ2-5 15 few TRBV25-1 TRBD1 TGTGCCAGCAGTGCTGGCAGACAGGGGAAAGAGACCCAGTACTTC CASSAGRQGKETQYF
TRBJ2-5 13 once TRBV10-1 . TGCGCCAGCAGTGAGGGACAGCCAGAGACCCAGTACTTC CASSEGQPETQYF
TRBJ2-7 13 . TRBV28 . TGTGCCAGCAGTTCAGTTTTTGCCTACGAGCAGTACTTC CASSSVFAYEQYF
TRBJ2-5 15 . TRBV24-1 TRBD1 TGTGCCACCAGTGATAGGGTCAGGGGGCCGGAGACCCAGTACTTC CATSDRVRGPETQYF
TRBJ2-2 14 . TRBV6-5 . TGTGCCAGCAGTTACTTAGGGGGTTTCGGGGAGCTGTTTTTT CASSYLGGFGELFF
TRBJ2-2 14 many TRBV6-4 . TGTGCCAGCAGTGGAGAGGCTGATACCGGGGAGCTGTTTTTT CASSGEADTGELFF
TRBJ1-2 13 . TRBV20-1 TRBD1 TGCAGTGCTAGTCGACAGGGTAACTATGGCTACACCTTC CSASRQGNYGYTF
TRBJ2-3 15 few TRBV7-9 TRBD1 TGTGCCAGCAGATCAACAGGGGTTCGCCCAGATACGCAGTATTTT CASRSTGVRPDTQYF
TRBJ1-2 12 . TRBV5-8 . TGTGCCAGCAGCCGAGGCCACTATGGCTACACCTTC CASSRGHYGYTF
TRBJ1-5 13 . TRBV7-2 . TGTGCCAGCAGCTTAAATAGGGGTCAGCCCCAGCATTTT CASSLNRGQPQHF
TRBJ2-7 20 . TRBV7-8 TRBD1 TGTGCCAGCAGCTTAGTGAGGGTACGGACAGGGGGATTCGTGTCCTACGAGCAGTACTTC CASSLVRVRTGGFVSYEQYF
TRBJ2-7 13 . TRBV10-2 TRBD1 TGCGCCAGCTCGGACAGGGATGGGGACGAGCAGTACTTC CASSDRDGDEQYF
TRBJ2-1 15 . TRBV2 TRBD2 TGTGCCAGCACCATTGAGGTAGGGAGGGACAATGAGCAGTTCTTC CASTIEVGRDNEQFF
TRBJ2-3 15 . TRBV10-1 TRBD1 TGCGCCAGCAGTGACTGGCAGGGGGACACAGATACGCAGTATTTT CASSDWQGDTDTQYF
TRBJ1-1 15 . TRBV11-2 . TGTGCCAGCAGCTCCTTGGGGCGGTCGAACACTGAAGCTTTCTTT CASSSLGRSNTEAFF
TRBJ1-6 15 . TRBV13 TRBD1 TGTGCCAGCAGCCCCCAGGGACAGGGGCATTCACCCCTCCACTTT CASSPQGQGHSPLHF
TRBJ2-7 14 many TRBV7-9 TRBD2 TGTGCCAGCAGCTTCGGACTAGTCTCCTACGAGCAGTACTTC CASSFGLVSYEQYF
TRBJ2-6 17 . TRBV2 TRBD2 TGTGCCAGCAGGAGTAGCGGGGGGGCGATTGGGGCCAACGTCCTGACTTTC CASRSSGGAIGANVLTF
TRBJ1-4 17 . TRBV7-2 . TGTGCCAGCAGCTTAAATGCGGTCTCGGGAATGAGTGGAAAACTGTTTTTT CASSLNAVSGMSGKLFF
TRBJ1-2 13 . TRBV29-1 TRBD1 TGCAGCGGGCGGACAGGGGGCCCGTATGGCTACACCTTC CSGRTGGPYGYTF
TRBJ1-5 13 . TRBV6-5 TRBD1 TGTGCCAGCTGGGGACAGCTAAATCAGCCCCAGCATTTT CASWGQLNQPQHF
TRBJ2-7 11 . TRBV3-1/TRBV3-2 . TGTGCCAGCAGCGAGGGTTACGAGCAGTACTTC CASSEGYEQYF
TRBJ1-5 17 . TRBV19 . TGTGCCAGTAGTATTCTCCCCGGGACACGGCCGAATCAGCCCCAGCATTTT CASSILPGTRPNQPQHF
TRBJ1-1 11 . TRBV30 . TGTGCCTGGAGTGGTTATGCTGAAGCTTTCTTT CAWSGYAEAFF
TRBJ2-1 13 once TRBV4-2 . TGTGCCAGCACCCCGGGTAGCCTCAATGAGCAGTTCTTC CASTPGSLNEQFF
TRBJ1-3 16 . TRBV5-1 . TGCGCCAGCAGCCCGATGACAGCCATCTCTGGAAACACCATATATTTT CASSPMTAISGNTIYF